This entry lists 5 T cell receptor beta chains sequenced from one sample in a study of early T cells in non-severe SARS-CoV-2 infection. TCRdb itself ran the 5' RACE reads through MiXCR, one entry per CDR3 protein. The sample holds 45,000 or so distinct CDR3 sequences, 11% seen once. The source material was whole blood. The receptors were gathered from an adult who was a healthcare worker with PCR-confirmed SARS-CoV-2 infection or an uninfected control (not recorded which).

This clonotype is labeled medium-sized. V gene TRBV5-5 combines with J gene TRBJ1-1, with unresolved D. The germline V gene encodes CDR1 SGHKS and CDR2 YYEKEE (reference sequence). V lost 2 bases and J lost 5, with 13 bases in between. CDR3 size: 14 residues. The CDR3 bases are TGTGCCAGCAGCTTTGGAGGGCCGAGGACTGAAGCTTTCTTT. It specifies CASSFGGPRTEAFF.

The chain recombines TRBV5-6 with TRBJ1-5; TRBD1 matches 7 bases. The CDR3 loop spans 14 amino acids. V was clipped by 4 bases and J by 6 bases; unmatched bases: 7. Germline CDR1 and CDR2: SGHDT and YYEEEE. CDR3 nucleotide sequence: TGTGCCAGCAGCAGAACAGGGGAGAGTCAGCCCCAGCATTTT. Translation: CASSRTGESQPQHF.

The chain is built from TRBV7-9 and TRBJ1-1, with D maybe TRBD1 (5 bases). V gave up 4 bases and J gave up 4 bases, with 10 bases separating them. Per germline, CDR1 SEHNR and CDR2 FQNEAQ (reference sequence). The CDR3 is 13 residues long. CDR3 sequence: CASSSGQATEAFF. The CDR3 DNA reads as TGTGCCAGCAGCTCAGGGCAGGCCACTGAAGCTTTCTTT. The variable domain in full, with the rest retrieved from reference TRBV7-9 and TRBJ1-1, is DTGVSQNPRHKITKRGQNVTFRCDPISEHNRLYWYRQTLGQGPEFLTYFQNEAQLEKSRLLSDRFSAERPKGSFSTLEIQRTEQGDSAMYLCASSSGQATEAFFGQGTRLTVV.

There are many counts of this clonotype. V and J are TRBV11-2 and TRBJ2-6; TRBD1 is a possible D gene (5 bases). The V gene lost 5 bases and the J gene lost 2 bases, with 13 bases spanning the gap. The V gene's germline CDR1 is SGHAT and CDR2 FQNNGV. The CDR3 loop spans 16 amino acids. CDR3 residues: CASSPLRGTGANVLTF. The CDR3 DNA is TGTGCCAGCAGCCCTCTTAGGGGAACTGGGGCCAACGTCCTGACTTTC.

This chain connects TRBV7-2 to TRBJ2-5; D call uncertain. Trimming left V 8 bases short and J 6 bases short, with 10 bases between. This CDR3 region has 11 residues. Germline V gene data show CDR1 as SGHTA and CDR2 as FQGNSA. The CDR3 here is CASGVSQTQYF. DNA for the CDR3: TGTGCCAGCGGGGTTAGTCAGACCCAGTACTTC.